This T cell receptor (beta chain) was identified in a study of Ad26.COV2.S vaccination and SARS-CoV-2 variants (dated by TCRdb to the early 2020s). For context, the study as a whole: Vaccine-arm donors came from COV1001, a multicentre, randomized, double-blind, placebo-controlled phase I-IIa trial of Ad26.COV2.S in healthy adults. The TCR-sequenced set comprised about 32 samples: approximately 19 Ad26.COV2.S vaccine recipients, 5 placebo recipients and 8 SARS-CoV-2 convalescent individuals. TCRbeta repertoire sequencing served as the tool for gauging how specific and how broad the SARS-CoV-2-reactive T cell receptors were following Ad26.COV2.S vaccination. Throughout the experiments and outcome assessment, investigators stayed blinded to trial group allocation. Ad26.COV2.S was administered intramuscularly at a dose of 5x10^10 or 1x10^11 viral particles, either as one shot or as two shots given 56 days apart. Participants in the trial were split at random into five groups of five each, receiving low-dose or high-dose Ad26.COV2.S once or twice, or else placebo on both occasions. What the authors observed across the whole study: Substantial breadth of spike-specific CD8+ and CD4+ T cell responses was reported after vaccination. Ad26.COV2.S recipients had higher spike-specific TCR breadth than placebo recipients (P = 0.0014). Comparing responses between vaccine doses or regimens was not something the study was powered to do. Vaccine and placebo recipients had comparable non-spike TCR breadth, which fits with the vaccine containing only spike. According to the authors, total T cell responses may have been underestimated by the TCR breadth and depth analyses.

As for this clone: The antigen this receptor binds is unknown. Base qualities are missing; no much larger clone stands one base away.

From the cysteine through the phenylalanine, the CDR3 covers 14 amino acids. Just CDR3 DNA is preserved here, 42 bases in frame from base 1. Relative to germline, V is missing 4 bases and J is missing 6 bases, with 4 bases of the junction outside any gene match. Based on the germline V gene, the CDR1 and CDR2 sequences are SGHRS and YFSETQ. According to the study, the label for this sample's treatment or condition signals: roughly 19 received Ad26.COV2.S at low or high dose, single or two shots; 5 received placebo; per-sample allocation not given. Repertoires of vaccine and placebo recipients were sequenced from samples taken on day 63 after the first injection. Cohort 1b enrolled roughly 25 adults aged 18-55 years at a single site in Boston, USA, between 29 July and 7 August 2020. Ad26.COV2.S was a replication-incompetent adenovirus type 26 vector expressing a prefusion-stabilized SARS-CoV-2 spike protein from the original Wuhan strain.

TCRbeta CDR3 regions were sequenced with the immunoSEQ Assay. After extraction, genomic DNA underwent amplification by bias-controlled multiplex PCR, followed by high-throughput sequencing. Regarding the original processing steps: To quantify the absolute abundance of every unique TCRbeta CDR3 region, sequences were collapsed and filtered. T cell fraction was estimated by normalizing TCRbeta template counts to usable DNA, with usable DNA measured through amplification of reference genes found in all nucleated cells. Repertoire TCRs were annotated as SARS-CoV-2-specific when V gene, CDR3 amino acid sequence and J gene were exactly matched to a known reactive TCR set. The reference SARS-CoV-2 TCR set came from MIRA and was filtered for enrichment in COVID-19-positive ImmuneCODE repertoires, removing public or cross-reactive TCRs. Using the MIRA antigens, annotated TCRs were further analysed by specific ORF or by position within an ORF. Breadth was defined as the number of annotated unique rearrangements divided by the total number of unique productive rearrangements, and depth was defined as the summed frequency of the annotated unique rearrangements. TCR breadth was compared between groups using two-sided Wilcoxon rank-sum tests. TCRdb retrieved this table from immuneACCESS and kept in-frame rearrangements only. Not all clones are present; in checked studies, unresolved V genes account for under half, and no reason is known for the remainder. The DNA was the basis for D and trimming; V, J and clone size are from that table. Here the sample has about 240,000 clones; 85% to 90% occur a single time. Roughly 10% of the sample lies in the top ten.

The sample was peripheral blood, taken in a trial of Ad26.COV2.S vaccine versus placebo. Rearrangement joined TRBV5-1 to TRBJ2-2, with 9 junctional bases fitting TRBD1. This clonotype originated in a person between 18 and 60 years old who received the Ad26.COV2.S COVID-19 vaccine or a placebo. The DNA is as follows: TGCGCCAGCAGCGAGGGACAGGGCTCCGGGGAGCTGTTTTTT. This encodes CASSEGQGSGELFF. Full variable domain (CDR3 extended with the reference TRBV5-1 and TRBJ2-2 proteins): KAGVTQTPRYLIKTRGQQVTLSCSPISGHRSVSWYQQTPGQGLQFLFEYFSETQRNKGNFPGRFSGRQFSNSRSEMNVSTLELGDSALYLCASSEGQGSGELFFGEGSRLTVL.